The 21 T cell receptor beta chains listed next were all sequenced from one sample in a study of post-analysis software for immune sequencing data. Study-wide findings and caveats: Higher frequency in patients than in controls was seen for roughly five TRBV segments, with TRBV5-6, TRBV5-1 and TRBV20-1 among them.

Unique molecular identifiers featured in each of the TCR beta cDNA libraries. TCRdb reprocessed the PCR reads with MiXCR, giving one entry per CDR3 protein. The sample gives roughly 200,000 distinct CDR3 sequences, around 29% of which show up once; around 3.7% is in the top ten. Their cognate antigens are unknown. Sequencing used blood. All receptors derive from a girl aged 2 to 17 with multiple sclerosis.

This clonotype has at least ten counts. V usage is TRBV7-2 and J usage is TRBJ2-1; D call uncertain. The CDR3 length is 17 residues. V gave up 2 bases and J gave up 0 bases, with 14 bases separating them. Germline V CDR1 and CDR2: SGHTA, FQGNSA. CDR3 in DNA: TGTGCCAGCAGCTTAATCGTGGGCGCCAGCTCCTACAATGAGCAGTTCTTC. It yields the protein CASSLIVGASSYNEQFF.

As regards this clonotype: Sequence at one end of the junction differs from germline and may be a read error. The chain joins TRBV27 to TRBJ2-7; 8 bases align to TRBD2. Germline V gene lookup returns CDR1 MNHEY and CDR2 SMNVEV (reference sequence). The CDR3 length is 16 residues. CDR3 sequence: CAGSFHSGGVSSEQYF. CDR3 bases: TGTGCCGGCAGTTTCCACTCGGGGGGGGTCTCTAGCGAGCAGTACTTC.

This clonotype showed up just a few times. This chain uses TRBV2 with TRBJ2-7; D unclear. V gave up 7 bases and J gave up 2 bases, with 15 bases separating them. The CDR3 contains 14 residues. Germline CDR1 reads SNHLY; CDR2 reads FYNNEI. In nucleotides, the CDR3 is TGTGCCAGCACCCCCTTTGGCAGAGCCTACGAGCAGTACTTC. Translating gives CASTPFGRAYEQYF.

The rearrangement links TRBV7-9 to TRBJ2-5; D could derive from TRBD1 or TRBD2 (5 bases each). CDR3 length equals 13 residues. The germline gives CDR1 SEHNR, CDR2 FQNEAQ (reference sequence). V shed 5 bases and J shed 11 bases, with 18 bases lying between them. DNA of the CDR3: TGTGCCAGCAGCCGACCCGGGACGAATGAGCAGTACTTC. Protein product: CASSRPGTNEQYF.

The V and J genes are TRBV5-1 and TRBJ2-1; D possibly corresponds to TRBD2 (6 bases). The length of the CDR3 is 16 residues. V lost 2 bases and J 7 bases, leaving 19 bases between the germline ends. The germline CDR1 and CDR2 sequences are SGHRS and YFSETQ. In nucleotides, the CDR3 is TGCGCCAGCAGCTTTAACGCGGGGCTCCGCCTGAATGAGCAGTTCTTC. It is translated as CASSFNAGLRLNEQFF.

A remark on this clonotype: One end of the junction fails to match germline, which may point to a read error. The chain employs TRBV10-3 and TRBJ1-2; D ambiguous. This CDR3 has 14 residues. Germline V gene data show CDR1 as ENHRY and CDR2 as SYGVKD. The CDR3 sequence: CTISESTRGYGYTF. The CDR3 nucleotides read TGTACCATCAGTGAGTCGACACGGGGCTATGGCTACACCTTC.

Here the CDR3 DNA reads TGTGCCAGCAGCTTTCAGGAGGGGAATTGGGAAAAACTGTTTTTT. As protein: CASSFQEGNWEKLFF. The chain links TRBV7-2 to TRBJ1-4; tentatively, D is TRBD1 (5 bases). Between the trimmed V and J ends, which lost 3 bases and 8 bases, there was a span of 16 bases. The CDR3 consists of 15 residues. CDR1 is SGHTA and CDR2 is FQGNSA in the germline V gene.

By share, this clonotype ranks as medium-sized. The V and J genes are TRBV3-1 and TRBJ1-2; maybe TRBD1 (5 bases). The germline V gene has CDR1 LGHDT and CDR2 YNNKEL (reference sequence). V was clipped by 3 bases and J by 5 bases, with 19 bases between them. CDR3 length equals 16 residues. CDR3 DNA sequence: TGTGCCAGCAGCCAGGCGGACAAGAGATGGGCGTATGGCTACACCTTC. This sequence encodes CASSQADKRWAYGYTF.

This chain connects TRBV5-1 to TRBJ2-5, with a possible D match to TRBD2 (5 bases). The germline V and J ends were trimmed by 7 bases and 2 bases, with 12 bases remaining between them. CDR1 and CDR2 from the germline V gene are SGHRS and YFSETQ. CDR3 size: 13 residues. The CDR3 region is CASGPGFQETQYF. The CDR3 nucleotides are TGCGCCAGCGGACCGGGATTTCAAGAGACCCAGTACTTC.

In its sample, this clonotype was seen a few times. V gene TRBV12-3 or TRBV12-4 combines with J gene TRBJ1-6, with a possible D match to TRBD1 (6 bases). The CDR3 covers 17 residues. V lost 3 bases, J lost 7 bases, and 19 bases lay in between. In DNA, the CDR3 is TGTGCCAGCAGTTTTGAGGGACACTCAACCCCGAATTCACCCCTCCACTTT. Amino acids: CASSFEGHSTPNSPLHF.

This clonotype was recorded at least ten times. This chain connects TRBV10-3 to TRBJ2-5; TRBD1 matches at 8 bases. This CDR3 spans 12 amino acids. V lost 6 bases to trimming and J lost 3 bases; unmatched junction nucleotides: 0. Looked up from germline, CDR1 is ENHRY and CDR2 is SYGVKD. The CDR3 is CAIRDREETQYF. The CDR3 DNA is TGTGCCATCAGGGACAGGGAAGAGACCCAGTACTTC.

As regards this clonotype: One base away lies a much larger clone, so this may be a sequencing read error. The V gene is TRBV10-3, the J gene TRBJ2-1; the D gene is possibly TRBD1 (6 bases). The V and J ends lost 3 bases and 2 bases respectively, with 14 bases between them. Per the germline V gene, CDR1 is ENHRY and CDR2 is SYGVKD. The CDR3 is 16 amino acids. The CDR3: CAISDDRPVAYNEQFF. CDR3 nucleotide sequence: TGTGCCATCAGTGACGACAGGCCTGTCGCCTACAATGAGCAGTTCTTC.

The chain links TRBV11-2 to TRBJ2-4; no definite D call. Near its end, the DNA agrees better with TRBJ2-7, so the J call may be wrong. CDR1 is SGHAT and CDR2 is FQNNGV in the germline V gene. The CDR3 has 12 amino acids. The CDR3 protein is CASSFGIDEQYF. The DNA for the CDR3 is TGTGCCAGCAGCTTTGGTATTGACGAGCAGTACTTC.

The chain carries TRBV5-1 and TRBJ2-5; D is unclear. Trimming stripped 2 bases from V and 5 bases from J, with 10 bases between. Germline CDR1 and CDR2: SGHRS and YFSETQ. The CDR3 contains 13 residues. The CDR3 DNA reads TGCGCCAGCAGCTTCGTTATCTTGGAGACCCAGTACTTC. It specifies CASSFVILETQYF.

On this clonotype: This clone may be a read error of a much larger clone one base away. The CDR3 DNA reads TGTGCCAGCAGTTTAGTCAAGGGAACCTCCGAGCAGTACTTC. It encodes CASSLVKGTSEQYF. This chain links TRBV27 with TRBJ2-7; no firm D call. V shed 2 bases and J shed 6 bases, with 14 bases lying between them. Germline V lookup: CDR1 MNHEY, CDR2 SMNVEV (reference sequence). The length of the CDR3 is 14 residues.

This clonotype was found many times. This chain connects TRBV28 to TRBJ2-5; tentatively, D is TRBD1 (6 bases). In germline, CDR1 is MDHEN, CDR2 SYDVKM. This CDR3 is built from 16 residues. V gave up 5 bases and J gave up 5 bases, with 21 bases separating them. DNA of the CDR3: TGTGCCAGCAGTCCACTAAGACAGGAAACAAGGGAGACCCAGTACTTC. It codes for CASSPLRQETRETQYF.

The CDR3 protein is CASSGGTGGGEQYF. The CDR3 DNA is TGCGCCAGCAGCGGCGGGACAGGCGGAGGGGAGCAGTACTTC. V usage is TRBV5-1 and J usage is TRBJ2-7; 8 bases fit TRBD1. Looked up from germline, CDR1 is SGHRS and CDR2 is YFSETQ. The ends lost 4 bases at V and 7 bases at J; junction bases unmatched: 10. The length of the CDR3 is 14 residues.

This clonotype showed up just a few times. CDR3 nucleotides: TGTGCCAGCAGCTTGTCGGGGGATTTGGACTATGGCTACACCTTC. Its protein product is CASSLSGDLDYGYTF. The chain has TRBV5-6 and TRBJ1-2; weak D call: TRBD1 (5 bases). CDR3 size: 15 residues. Per the germline V gene, CDR1 is SGHDT and CDR2 is YYEEEE. V lost 1 base and J lost 3, with 13 bases in between. Full variable domain (remainder filled in from reference TRBV5-6 and TRBJ1-2): DAGVTQSPTHLIKTRGQQVTLRCSPKSGHDTVSWYQQALGQGPQFIFQYYEEEERQRGNFPDRFSGHQFPNYSSELNVNALLLGDSALYLCASSLSGDLDYGYTFGSGTRLTVV.

The V and J genes are TRBV4-1 and TRBJ2-7; D might be TRBD2 (6 bases). V was trimmed by 4 bases and J by 7 bases, leaving 17 bases between them. This CDR3 has 14 amino acids. Germline V gives CDR1 MGHRA, CDR2 YSYEKL. In DNA form, the CDR3 reads TGCGCCAGCAGCCCAGGGAGGACGCCCCTGGAGCAGTACTTC. As protein: CASSPGRTPLEQYF.

This clonotype was counted only a few times. CDR3 region: CASSPAGTGNTEAFF. The CDR3, as DNA: TGTGCCAGCTCCCCCGCCGGGACGGGGAACACTGAAGCTTTCTTT. The V call is TRBV7-9, the J call TRBJ1-1, with a tentative D call TRBD1 (5 bases). V lost 8 bases to trimming and J lost 1 base, with 17 bases between them. This CDR3 has 15 residues. In germline, CDR1 is SEHNR, CDR2 FQNEAQ (reference sequence).

Comments on this clonotype: One end of the junction is discordant with germline, which a read error may explain. The chain recombines TRBV2 with TRBJ2-4; 9 bases line up with TRBD2. The CDR3 has 18 residues. Germline CDR1 is SNHLY and CDR2 is FYNNEI. The DNA for the CDR3 is TGTGCCAGCAGTGGGTTAGCGGGGGCCCCATTGCTCAAAAGCATTCAGTACTTC. This translates into CASSGLAGAPLLKSIQYF.